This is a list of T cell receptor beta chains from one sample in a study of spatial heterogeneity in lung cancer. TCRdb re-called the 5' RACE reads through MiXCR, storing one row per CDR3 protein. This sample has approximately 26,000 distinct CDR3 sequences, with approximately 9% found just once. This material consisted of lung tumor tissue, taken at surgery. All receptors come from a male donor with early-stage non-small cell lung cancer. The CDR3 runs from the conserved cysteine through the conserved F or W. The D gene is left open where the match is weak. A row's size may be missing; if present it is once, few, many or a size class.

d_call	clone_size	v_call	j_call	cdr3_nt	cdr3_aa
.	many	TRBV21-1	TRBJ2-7	TGTGCCAGCAGCAAACGAATGACAGGGTTCTACGAGCAGTACTTC	CASSKRMTGFYEQYF
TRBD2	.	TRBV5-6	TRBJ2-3	TGTGCCAGCAGCTTCCCAGCGGGGGGGCTAGGTACGCAGTATTTT	CASSFPAGGLGTQYF
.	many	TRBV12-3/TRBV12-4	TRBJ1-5	TGTGCCAGCAGTTTTAATCCGACAGAGGGTCAGCCCCAGCATTTT	CASSFNPTEGQPQHF
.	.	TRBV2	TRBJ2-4	TGTGCCAGCGTTCAGTCATCCAGTAGCAAAAACATTCAGTACTTC	CASVQSSSSKNIQYF
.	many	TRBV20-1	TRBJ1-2	TGCAGTGCTTCGGACCCTTTGGGAAGGGGCTACACCTTC	CSASDPLGRGYTF
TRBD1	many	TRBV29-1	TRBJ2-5	TGCAGCGCCGACAGGGGGCGAGAGACCCAGTACTTC	CSADRGRETQYF
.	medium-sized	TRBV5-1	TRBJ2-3	TGCGCCAGCAGCTTTGGCCCTTCAGATACGCAGTATTTT	CASSFGPSDTQYF
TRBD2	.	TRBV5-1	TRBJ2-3	TGCGCCAGCAGCTGGAGCGGGGTCCCTACAGATACGCAGTATTTT	CASSWSGVPTDTQYF
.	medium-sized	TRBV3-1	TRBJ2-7	TGTGCCAGCAGCGATAGCTCCTACGAGCAGTACTTC	CASSDSSYEQYF
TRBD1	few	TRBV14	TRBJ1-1	TGTGCCAGCAGCCCGGACAGGGGCTCTCCCATGAACACTGAAGCTTTCTTT	CASSPDRGSPMNTEAFF
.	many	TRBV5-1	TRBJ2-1	TGCGCCAGCAGCTTGGATGGCGGTCCTTCGTCGTTCTTC	CASSLDGGPSSFF
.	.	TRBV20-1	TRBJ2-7	TGCAGTGCTCCCCCGATAGTCACGAACGAGCAGTACTTC	CSAPPIVTNEQYF
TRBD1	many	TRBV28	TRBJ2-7	TGTGCCAGCATCCAGGCAGCAGGGGGCGAGCAGTACTTC	CASIQAAGGEQYF
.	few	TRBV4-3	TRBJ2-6	TGCGCCAGCAGCCAAGTAGGGGGACCCTCCTCTGGGGCCAACGTCCTGACTTTC	CASSQVGGPSSGANVLTF
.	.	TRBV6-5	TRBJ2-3	TGTGCCAGCAGTTATGGGTCTCTTCGGGCGGATACGCAGTATTTT	CASSYGSLRADTQYF
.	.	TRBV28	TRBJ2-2	TGTGCCAGTCGATATGTCGGGGAGCTGTTTTTT	CASRYVGELFF
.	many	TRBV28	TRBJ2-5	TGTGCCAGCAGTTTGTTCTTAGATCTTAAAGAGACCCAGTACTTC	CASSLFLDLKETQYF
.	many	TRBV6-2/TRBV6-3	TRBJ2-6	TGTGCCACCTCAGAGGGCGTCTCTGGGGCCAACGTCCTGACTTTC	CATSEGVSGANVLTF
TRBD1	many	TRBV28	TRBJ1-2	TGTGCCAGCAGCCCCGGGACAGGGGGACGGTATGGCTACACCTTC	CASSPGTGGRYGYTF
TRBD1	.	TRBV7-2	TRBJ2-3	TGTGCCAGCAGAAGGGACAGAGGGGCAGATACGCAGTATTTT	CASRRDRGADTQYF
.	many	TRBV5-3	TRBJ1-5	TGTGCCAGAAGCTTGTTGGAGGGGAATCAGCCCCAGCATTTT	CARSLLEGNQPQHF
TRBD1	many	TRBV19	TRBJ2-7	TGTGCCAGTAGTAGCGGTGTGGGACAGACGCGCTTACGACAGTACTTC	CASSSGVGQTRLRQYF
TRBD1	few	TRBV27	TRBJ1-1	TGTGCCAGCAGTCCTCTACCGGGACAGAGCGCTGAAGCTTTCTTT	CASSPLPGQSAEAFF
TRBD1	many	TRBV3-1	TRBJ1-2	TGTGCCAGCAGCCAATTCCGGTCAGGGGGCTATGGCTACACCTTC	CASSQFRSGGYGYTF
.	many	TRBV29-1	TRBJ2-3	TGCAGCGTCACCGGTGACCTCACAGATACGCAGTATTTT	CSVTGDLTDTQYF
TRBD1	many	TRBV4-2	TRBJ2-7	TGTGCCAGCAGCCAGCCCTGGGACAGCTCCTACGAGCAGTACTTC	CASSQPWDSSYEQYF
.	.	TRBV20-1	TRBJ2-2	TGCAGTGCTAGAGCCAAGAACACCGGGGAGCTGTTTTTT	CSARAKNTGELFF
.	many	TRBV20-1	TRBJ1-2	TGCAGTGCACGACAACCGACCGCGAACTATGGCTACACCTTC	CSARQPTANYGYTF
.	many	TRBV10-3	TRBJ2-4	TGTGCCATCAGTGACGGGGTGGACATTCAGTACTTC	CAISDGVDIQYF
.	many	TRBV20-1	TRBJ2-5	TGCAGTGCTCCCGGGCCCCAGAGGGTCGGAGAGACCCAGTACTTC	CSAPGPQRVGETQYF
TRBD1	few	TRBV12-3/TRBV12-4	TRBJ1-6	TGTGCCAGCAGTTTAAGTTCCGACAGGGGAAATTCACCCCTCCACTTT	CASSLSSDRGNSPLHF
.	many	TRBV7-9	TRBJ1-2	TGTGCCAGCAGCTTAGGGACCACCTATGGCTACACCTTC	CASSLGTTYGYTF
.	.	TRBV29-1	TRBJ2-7	TGCAGCGTTGTCTCGCGTGGGGGCGGATACGAGCAGTACTTC	CSVVSRGGGYEQYF
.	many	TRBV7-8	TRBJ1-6	TGTGCCAGCAGCTTAGGGGGGCGAGGTTCACCCCTCCACTTT	CASSLGGRGSPLHF
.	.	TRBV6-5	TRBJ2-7	TGTGCCAGCAGCCTACTCGGGGGCGGGGACAGCCACTACGTGCAGTACTTC	CASSLLGGGDSHYVQYF
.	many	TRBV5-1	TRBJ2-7	TGCGCCAGCAGCTTGTTGGGGGGACCCACCTACGAGCAGTACTTC	CASSLLGGPTYEQYF
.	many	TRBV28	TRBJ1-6	TGTGCCAGCAGTGACAGTGGAGGAGGGTCACCCCTCCACTTT	CASSDSGGGSPLHF
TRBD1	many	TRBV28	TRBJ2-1	TGTGCCAGCAGTTTAAGTTCAGGGGGAAATGAGCAGTTCTTC	CASSLSSGGNEQFF
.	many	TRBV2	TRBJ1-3	TGTGCCAGCACTCCATTAGACTCTGGAAACACCATATATTTT	CASTPLDSGNTIYF
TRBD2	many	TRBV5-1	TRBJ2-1	TGCGCCAGCAGCCCCGCCCTAGCGGGGGACTACAATGAGCAGTTCTTC	CASSPALAGDYNEQFF
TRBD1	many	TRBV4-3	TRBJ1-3	TGCGCCAGCAGCCAAGCCGGGACAGGTCTATCCTCTGGAAACACCATATATTTT	CASSQAGTGLSSGNTIYF
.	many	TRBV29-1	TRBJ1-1	TGCAGCGCCAAGAGGAACACTGAAGCTTTCTTT	CSAKRNTEAFF
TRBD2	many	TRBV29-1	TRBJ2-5	TGCAGCGTAGTGGGACTAGCGGGAGTGGAGACCCAGTACTTC	CSVVGLAGVETQYF
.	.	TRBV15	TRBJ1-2	TGTGCCACCAGCAGATCGGGGGAGAACTATGGCTACACCTTC	CATSRSGENYGYTF
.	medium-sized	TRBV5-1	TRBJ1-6	TGCGCCAGCAGCTTCCCCAGCGTAGGGCCCTCACCCCTCCACTTT	CASSFPSVGPSPLHF
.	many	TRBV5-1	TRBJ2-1	TGCGCCAGCAGGGCCCAGACAGCCTCCTCTGTCGATGAGCAGTTCTTC	CASRAQTASSVDEQFF
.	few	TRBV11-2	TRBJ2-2	TGTGCCAGCACTTGGACCGGGGAGCTGTTTTTT	CASTWTGELFF
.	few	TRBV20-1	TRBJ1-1	TGCAGTGCCATATTCCCAGGGAAGGTGAGGGGTGAAGCTTTCTTT	CSAIFPGKVRGEAFF
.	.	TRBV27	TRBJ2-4	TGTGCCAGCGGCCTAAATAACATTCAGTACTTC	CASGLNNIQYF
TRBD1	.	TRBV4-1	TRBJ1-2	TGCGCCAGCAGCCAAGAAATAAACCGGGACAGGGATGGCTACACCTTC	CASSQEINRDRDGYTF
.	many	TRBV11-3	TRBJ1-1	TGTGCCAGCAGCTCAGGACGAGACACTGAAGCTTTCTTT	CASSSGRDTEAFF
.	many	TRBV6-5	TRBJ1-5	TGTGCCAGCAGCCTTTTCCAGGGTAATCAGCCCCAGCATTTT	CASSLFQGNQPQHF
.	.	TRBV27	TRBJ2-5	TGTGCCAGCAGTTTTCCTAGAAAGGGCGGGACCCAGTACTTC	CASSFPRKGGTQYF
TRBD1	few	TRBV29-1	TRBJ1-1	TGCAGCGTTGCGGACAGGGTGAACACTGAAGCTTTCTTT	CSVADRVNTEAFF
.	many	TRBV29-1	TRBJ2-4	TGCAGCGTTGTAGTGGGGGAAGGTGGGGTCTTC	CSVVVGEGGVF
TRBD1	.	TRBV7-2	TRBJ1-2	TGTGCCAGCAGCTTAGACCGGGACAGGGGAGGCTACACCTTC	CASSLDRDRGGYTF
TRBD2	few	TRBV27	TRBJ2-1	TGTGCCAGCAGTCCTAATAGCGGGAACTACAATGAGCAGTTCTTC	CASSPNSGNYNEQFF
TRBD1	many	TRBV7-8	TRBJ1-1	TGTGCCAGCAGCGAGAATACAGGGGTAACTGAAGCTTTCTTT	CASSENTGVTEAFF
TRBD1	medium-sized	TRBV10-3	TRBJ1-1	TGTGCCATCAGGGGACAGACTTTCTTCGGGACTGAAGCTTTCTTT	CAIRGQTFFGTEAFF
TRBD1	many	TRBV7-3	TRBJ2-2	TGTGCCAGCAGCTTAAACGGACAGGGGTCCGGGGAGCTGTTTTTT	CASSLNGQGSGELFF